This T cell receptor beta chain was recorded in a study of vaccination effects on CD4 cells after COVID-19. Sequencing in the ViraFEST assay came after antigen-specific CD4+ T cells had been expanded with viral peptide pools, which were used to stimulate PBMC. The culture ran for 10 days, and then CD4+ T cells were isolated. Nucleocapsid antibody tests were negative, and the vaccine recipients had no prior SARS-CoV-2 infection. It was with around 10 IU/ml IL-2 and about 10 ug/ml peptides that a few million PBMC per well were cultured. In regard to this clone: Its specificity is not known.

Produced via immunoSEQ multiplex PCR; TCRdb's table is partial and in-frame only. Of about 54,000 clones in the sample, over 75% are singletons; the top ten hold 2% to 3%. Trimming stripped 7 bases from V and 8 bases from J, with 19 bases between. The germline CDR1 and CDR2 sequences are SQVTM and ANQGSEA. The CDR3 has 13 residues. This sample comprised CD4+ T cells from PBMCs cultured with HCoV-229E spike peptides, obtained before COVID-19 vaccination. This TCR derives from a human donor who received a COVID-19 vaccine. The chain is built from TRBV29-1 and TRBJ2-3, with D maybe TRBD1 (6 bases). CDR3 DNA sequence: TGCAGCGCCCCAGGGGTCGGCCAGGGTACGCAGTATTTT. This sequence encodes CSAPGVGQGTQYF.